This TCR beta chain was observed in a study of shared clonotypes between healthy human individuals (dated by TCRdb to the early 2020s). At the level of the whole study: A couple of women and a few men aged 18 to 49 years were included in the cohort. Libraries were prepared and TCR repertoires were sequenced by different laboratories using diverse techniques, in order to increase sequencing depth and limit assay-specific biases. The study deeply sequenced blood TCR repertoires of five healthy adults to estimate repertoire size and the extent of clonotype sharing between individuals. For each donor, CD4 naive and CD4 memory were each given three plates, CD8 naive was given two plates, and CD8 memory was given one plate. Per donor, leukapheresis produced somewhere between about 0.94 and 9 billion PBMCs. Here is what the overall study found, with its caveats: Based on pairwise subsampling, the degree of clonotype sharing among donors was expected to be affected by sequencing depth. Because the study included a small number of donors, the genetic and exposure-history diversity represented was limited. Naive subsets generally had larger estimated clonotype richness than memory subsets. About 5% of naive CD4, 3.5% of naive CD8, approximately 2.2% of memory CD4, and 0.35% to 0.5% of memory CD8 clonotypes were shared across several donors. Sampling was limited to blood, and TCR repertoires in tissue likely differ from TCR repertoires in blood. Compared with non-shared clonotypes, clonotypes shared by all four sorted-subset donors had higher generation probabilities. Rarefaction of sorted-subset datasets indicated incomplete sequencing despite the large sequencing depth.

Donors were healthy HIV-negative adults with no recently reported acute infections or vaccinations. Every donor was a Caucasian adult residing in Nashville, Tennessee, USA. CD4+ T cells were enriched through magnetic negative selection, after which naive cells were positively selected on CD45RA and the remaining negative fraction served as the memory subset. After blood collection by leukapheresis, PBMCs were isolated using Ficoll-Histopaque density gradient centrifugation and then cryopreserved in the vapor phase of liquid nitrogen. Purity and quantity of every magnetically sorted T cell population were checked by analytical flow cytometry. Genomic DNA was isolated from each sorted fraction and quantified by UV absorbance on a Nanodrop 2000c. TCR CDR3 regions were amplified from genomic DNA by multiplex PCR using the deep immunoSEQ assay. Genomic DNA extracted from each cell subset was distributed evenly over all wells of several immunoSEQ 96-well plates, and each plate served as one replicate. For sorted subsets, each replicate PCR was loaded with roughly 0.2 ug genomic DNA, equivalent to 32,000 or so T cell genomes. Purified libraries were measured with a Qubit 3.0 fluorometer, size-checked on a Bioanalyzer 2100, and measured again with the KAPA Library Quantification kit. Each immunoSEQ 96-well plate was sequenced on its own single-read 150-cycle Illumina NextSeq 550 flow cell. Per the authors' processing: The immunoSEQ output contained only junctional sequences without quality scores, so filtering could not match that applied to full-length reads. Sequences were annotated with PyIR, a Python wrapper for IgBLAST v1.9, using IMGT germline references to assign V/J genes and CDR3. Reads were removed for weak V/J assignments (E-value above 1e-6), missing CDR3, stop codons, out-of-frame junctions, or ambiguous translated residues. V3J clonotypes were defined as sequences sharing an identical inferred V gene, J gene, and CDR3 amino acid sequence. To compute the percentage overlap between repertoires, the number of shared unique clonotypes was divided by the size of the smaller repertoire. Richness of each repertoire was evaluated using RTK rarefaction, the Chao1 estimator, and Recon v2.1 estimates of unobserved clonotypes. For all TCRbeta clonotypes obtained by the gDNA method from four donors, generation probabilities were computed with OLGA. TCRdb holds this immuneACCESS table with in-frame rearrangements only. Some clones are missing; in checked studies, unresolved V genes explain under half, and the rest has no known cause. That table furnishes V, J and clone size, whereas the DNA furnished D and trimming. A total of millions of clones appear in this sample, 90% to 95% of them only once. The ten largest clones capture 0.1% to 0.15% of the sample.

The CDR3 runs 15 residues from the cysteine to the phenylalanine. Of the read, only the CDR3 DNA is kept; its 45 bases are in frame from base 1. Between the V and J ends, shortened by 0 bases and 3 bases respectively, the junction contains 13 bases. CDR1 and CDR2, per the germline V gene, are SGHRS and YFSETQ. Remarks on this clone: What this receptor recognizes is not known. No quality values exist for individual bases; no much larger clone is one base distant.

Sequenced: naive CD4+ T cells sorted from blood. The cell subset or site tag for this specimen amounts to: CD45RA+ positively selected. The chain was built from TRBV5-1 and TRBJ2-7, with the D call perhaps TRBD1 or TRBD2, as 5 bases match in each case. The source is a man aged 18 to 30 in good health. The CDR3 has the sequence CASSLVGGSYYEQYF. DNA sequence: TGCGCCAGCAGCTTGGTTGGGGGTTCCTACTACGAGCAGTACTTC.